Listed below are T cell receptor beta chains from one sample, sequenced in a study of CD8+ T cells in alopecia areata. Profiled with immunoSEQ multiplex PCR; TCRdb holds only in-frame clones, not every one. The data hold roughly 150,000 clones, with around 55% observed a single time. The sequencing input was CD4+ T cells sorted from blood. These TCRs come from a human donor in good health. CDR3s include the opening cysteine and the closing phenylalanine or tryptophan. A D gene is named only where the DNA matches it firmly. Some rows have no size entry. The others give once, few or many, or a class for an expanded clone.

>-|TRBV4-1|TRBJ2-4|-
TGCGCCAGCAGCCGAGTCCCCCTAGCCAAAAACATTCAGTACTTC
CASSRVPLAKNIQYF
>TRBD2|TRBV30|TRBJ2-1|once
TGTGCCTGGAGAGCTAGCGGGAGTTGGCAGTTCTTC
CAWRASGSWQFF
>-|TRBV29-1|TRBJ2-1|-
TGCAGCGTTGAGAGCTCCTACAATGAGCAGTTCTTC
CSVESSYNEQFF
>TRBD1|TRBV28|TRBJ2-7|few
TGTGCCAGCAGCCACCAGGGGGCCCCCTACGAGCAGTACTTC
CASSHQGAPYEQYF
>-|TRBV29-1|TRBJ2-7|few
TGCAGCGTTGGAGGGTTACCTTACTACGAGCAGTACTTC
CSVGGLPYYEQYF
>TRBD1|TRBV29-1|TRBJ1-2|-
TGCAGCGTCGGGAGGGACAGGGGGGATTTGGTGTTTGGCTACACCTTC
CSVGRDRGDLVFGYTF
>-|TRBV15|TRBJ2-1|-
TGTGCCACCACTGGGGAGTACAATGAGCAGTTCTTC
CATTGEYNEQFF
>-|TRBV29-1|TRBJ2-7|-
TGCAGCGTCCTTGACGTCCACGAGCAGTACTTC
CSVLDVHEQYF
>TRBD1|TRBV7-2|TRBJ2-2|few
TGTGCCAGCAGCCCGGACAGGGTTGTCACCGGGGAGCTGTTTTTT
CASSPDRVVTGELFF
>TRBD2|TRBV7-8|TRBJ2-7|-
TGTGCCAGCAGCTTAGCGCGGGGGGTCGAGCAGTACTTC
CASSLARGVEQYF
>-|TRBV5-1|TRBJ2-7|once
TGCGCCAGCAGGCTGTTACAACAGGGGGGGACCTACGAGCAGTACTTC
CASRLLQQGGTYEQYF
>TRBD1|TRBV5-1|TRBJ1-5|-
TGCGCCAGCAGGCCACAGGGGGATAGTAATCAGCCCCAGCATTTT
CASRPQGDSNQPQHF
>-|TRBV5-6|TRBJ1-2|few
TGTGCCAGCAGCTTAACTTTCCCAGGCGGGTATGGCTACACCTTC
CASSLTFPGGYGYTF
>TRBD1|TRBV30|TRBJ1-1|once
TGTGCCTGGGAAAGACAGGGGTTGAACACTGAAGCTTTCTTT
CAWERQGLNTEAFF
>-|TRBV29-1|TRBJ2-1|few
TGCAGCGATGCGCAGGGATCCTACAATGAGCAGTTCTTC
CSDAQGSYNEQFF
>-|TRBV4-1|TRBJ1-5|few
TGCGCCAGCAGCCAAGGGCAGTTAAATCAGCCCCAGCATTTT
CASSQGQLNQPQHF
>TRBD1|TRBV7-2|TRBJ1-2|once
TGTGCCAGCAGCCGCCAGGGGGGCGATGGCTACACCTTC
CASSRQGGDGYTF
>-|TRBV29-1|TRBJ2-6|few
TGCAGCGTTGAAGATTCTCTGGGGGCCAACGTCCTGACTTTC
CSVEDSLGANVLTF
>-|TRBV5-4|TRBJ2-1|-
TGTGCCAGCAGCTTTCAGGATCTGGTGCAGTTCTTC
CASSFQDLVQFF
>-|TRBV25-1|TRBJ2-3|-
TGTGCCAGCAGTGAATATGCGGCTGCTAGCACAGATACGCAGTATTTT
CASSEYAAASTDTQYF
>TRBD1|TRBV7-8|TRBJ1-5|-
TGTGCCAGCACTCAAACAGGGGGCCATCAGCCCCAGCATTTT
CASTQTGGHQPQHF
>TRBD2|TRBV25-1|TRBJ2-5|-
TGTGCCAGCAGTGAAAGGGCTAGCGGGAGCAGGAAGACCCAGTACTTC
CASSERASGSRKTQYF
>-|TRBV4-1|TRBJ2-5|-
TGCGCCAGCAGCCAAGCCAGGGGCGAGACCCAGTACTTC
CASSQARGETQYF
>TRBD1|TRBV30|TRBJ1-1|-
TGTGCCTGGGGGACAGGGGGATCCACTGAAGCTTTCTTT
CAWGTGGSTEAFF
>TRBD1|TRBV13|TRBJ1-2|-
TGTGCCAGCAGCTTACAGGGGGCGCAGGGCTATGGCTACACCTTC
CASSLQGAQGYGYTF
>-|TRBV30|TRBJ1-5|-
TGTGCCTGGGGCACCGGGACAAAAAGCAATCAGCCCCAGCATTTT
CAWGTGTKSNQPQHF
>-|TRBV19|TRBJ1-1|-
TGTGCCAGTAGTGCCGGCCTTAACACTGAAGCTTTCTTT
CASSAGLNTEAFF
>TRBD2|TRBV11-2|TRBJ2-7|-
TGTGCCAGCAGCGCACTGACGAGCGGGAGTTCTTCCTACGAGCAGTACTTC
CASSALTSGSSSYEQYF
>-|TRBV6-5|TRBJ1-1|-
TGTGCCAGCAGTTACCAGGGGTGGAACACTGAAGCTTTCTTT
CASSYQGWNTEAFF
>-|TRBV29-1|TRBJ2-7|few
TGCAGCGTTGCCCCCAGGGGCTACGAGCAGTACTTC
CSVAPRGYEQYF
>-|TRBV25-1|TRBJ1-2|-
TGTGCCAGCAGTGCCCAGGGTAACTATGGCTACACCTTC
CASSAQGNYGYTF
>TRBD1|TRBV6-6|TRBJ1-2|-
TGTGCCAGCAAGCTGACAGGGTCGGGTGGCTACACCTTC
CASKLTGSGGYTF
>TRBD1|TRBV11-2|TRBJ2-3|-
TGTGCCAGCAGCTTAGATAACAGGGGGCTGGGTACGCAGTATTTT
CASSLDNRGLGTQYF
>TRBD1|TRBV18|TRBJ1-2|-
TGTGCCAGCTCACCCGTCGGGACAGCCGACTATGGCTACACCTTC
CASSPVGTADYGYTF
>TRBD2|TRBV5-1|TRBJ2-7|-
TGCGCCAGCGGCCTAGCGGGAGATTCCTACGAGCAGTACTTC
CASGLAGDSYEQYF
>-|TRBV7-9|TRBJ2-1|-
TGTGCCAGCTCCTACAGGGTTGGGGATGAGCAGTTCTTC
CASSYRVGDEQFF
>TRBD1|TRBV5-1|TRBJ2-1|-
TGCGCCAGCAAGGTGCAGGGGGAACCTTACAATGAGCAGTTCTTC
CASKVQGEPYNEQFF
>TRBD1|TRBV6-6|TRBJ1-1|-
TGTGCCAGCAGTTACTCCGGACAGGGGGCAGGAGCTTTCTTT
CASSYSGQGAGAFF
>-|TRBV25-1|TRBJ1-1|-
TGTGCCAGCAGTAATAAGATGAACACTGAAGCTTTCTTT
CASSNKMNTEAFF
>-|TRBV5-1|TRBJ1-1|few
TGCGCCAGCAGTACATCCGGGACACCTGAAGCTTTCTTT
CASSTSGTPEAFF
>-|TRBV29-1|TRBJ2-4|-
TGCAGCGGTATTGTACTTGAAAACATTCAGTACTTC
CSGIVLENIQYF
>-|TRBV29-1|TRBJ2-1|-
TGCAGCGTTGTCTCGGGCCTCGGGCTCAACAATGAGCAGTTCTTC
CSVVSGLGLNNEQFF